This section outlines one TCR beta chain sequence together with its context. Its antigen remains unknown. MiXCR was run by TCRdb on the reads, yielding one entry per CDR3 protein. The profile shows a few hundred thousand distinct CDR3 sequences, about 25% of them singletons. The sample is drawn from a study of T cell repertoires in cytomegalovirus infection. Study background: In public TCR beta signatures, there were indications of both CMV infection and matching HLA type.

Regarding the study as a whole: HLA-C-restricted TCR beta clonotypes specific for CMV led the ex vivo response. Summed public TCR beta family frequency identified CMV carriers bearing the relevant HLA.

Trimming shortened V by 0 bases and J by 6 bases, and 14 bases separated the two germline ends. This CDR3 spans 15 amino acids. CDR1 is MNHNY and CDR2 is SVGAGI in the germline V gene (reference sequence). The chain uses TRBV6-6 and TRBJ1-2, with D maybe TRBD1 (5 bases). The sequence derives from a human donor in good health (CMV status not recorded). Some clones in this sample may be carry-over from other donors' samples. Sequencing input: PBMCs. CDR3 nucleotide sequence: TGTGCCAGCAGTTACTCACGGCGGGGGGTCGATGGCTACACCTTC. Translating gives CASSYSRRGVDGYTF.